This TCR beta chain was observed in a study of post-analysis software for immune sequencing data. About the study: Relapsing-remitting, secondary progressive and progressive-relapsing forms of multiple sclerosis all featured among disease courses. Broader study findings: Multiple sclerosis patients showed significantly lower normalized Chao1 diversity than controls did. Batch-mates among the samples co-clustered strongly by F measure. In patients, TRBV5-6, TRBV5-1 and TRBV20-1 belonged to roughly 5 TRBV segments found more frequently than in controls.

The V and J ends lost 0 bases and 3 bases, in that order; junction bases with no gene match: 3. This CDR3 has 14 amino acids. Germline loops: CDR1 DFQATT, CDR2 SNEGSKA (reference sequence). Each TCR beta cDNA library carried unique molecular identifiers. T cells numbering about 0.9 to 11 million yielded cDNA molecules that totaled roughly 500,000. One entry per CDR3 protein results from TCRdb running MiXCR on the PCR reads. The sample contains some 700,000 distinct CDR3 sequences, roughly three fifths of which appear only once. Points on this clonotype: Its target is unknown.

The sequenced material came from blood. This chain links TRBV20-1 with TRBJ1-1; the match to TRBD1 covers 8 bases. This receptor was taken from a girl under 10 years old with multiple sclerosis. CDR3 sequence: CSARDRGRDTEAFF. CDR3 in DNA: TGCAGTGCTAGAGACAGGGGGCGGGACACTGAAGCTTTCTTT.